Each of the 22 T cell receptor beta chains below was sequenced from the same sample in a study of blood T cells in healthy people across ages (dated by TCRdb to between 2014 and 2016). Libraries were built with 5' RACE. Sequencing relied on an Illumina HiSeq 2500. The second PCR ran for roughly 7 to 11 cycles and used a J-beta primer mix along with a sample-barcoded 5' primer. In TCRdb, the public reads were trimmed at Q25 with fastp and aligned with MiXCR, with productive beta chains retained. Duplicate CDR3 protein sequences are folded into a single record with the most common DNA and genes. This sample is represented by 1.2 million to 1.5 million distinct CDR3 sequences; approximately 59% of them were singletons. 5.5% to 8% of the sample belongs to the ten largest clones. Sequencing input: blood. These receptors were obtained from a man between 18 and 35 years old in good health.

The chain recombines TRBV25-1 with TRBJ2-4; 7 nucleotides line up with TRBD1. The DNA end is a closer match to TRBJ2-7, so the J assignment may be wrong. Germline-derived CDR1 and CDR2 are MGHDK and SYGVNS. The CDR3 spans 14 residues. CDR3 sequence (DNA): TGTGCCAGCAGTAGCCAGGGGGATGACTACGAGCAGTACTTC. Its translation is CASSSQGDDYEQYF.

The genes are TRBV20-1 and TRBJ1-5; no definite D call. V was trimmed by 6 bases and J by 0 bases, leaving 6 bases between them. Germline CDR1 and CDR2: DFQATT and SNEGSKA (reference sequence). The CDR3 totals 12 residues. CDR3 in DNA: TGCAGTGCCCGGAGTAGCAATCAGCCCCAGCATTTT. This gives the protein CSARSSNQPQHF.

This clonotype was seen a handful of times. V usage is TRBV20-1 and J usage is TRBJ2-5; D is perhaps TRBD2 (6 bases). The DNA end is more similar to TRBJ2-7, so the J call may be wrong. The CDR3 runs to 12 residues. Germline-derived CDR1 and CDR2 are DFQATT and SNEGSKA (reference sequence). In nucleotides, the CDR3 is TGCAGTGCCCTAAGGAGGACTAACGAGCAGTACTTC. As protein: CSALRRTNEQYF.

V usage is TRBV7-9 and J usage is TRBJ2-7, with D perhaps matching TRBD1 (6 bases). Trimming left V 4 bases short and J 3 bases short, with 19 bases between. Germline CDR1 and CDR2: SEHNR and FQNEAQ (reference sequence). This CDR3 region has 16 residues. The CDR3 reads CASSSSPGDRIYEQYF. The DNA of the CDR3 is TGTGCCAGCAGCTCTAGCCCGGGCGACAGGATCTACGAGCAGTACTTC.

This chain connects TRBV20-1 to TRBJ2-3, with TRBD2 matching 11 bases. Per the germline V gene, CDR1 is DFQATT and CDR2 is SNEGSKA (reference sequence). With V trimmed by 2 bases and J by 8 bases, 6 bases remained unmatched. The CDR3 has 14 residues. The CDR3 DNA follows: TGCAGTGCTAGAAGGGGGACTAGCGGTGGTACGCAGTATTTT. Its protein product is CSARRGTSGGTQYF.

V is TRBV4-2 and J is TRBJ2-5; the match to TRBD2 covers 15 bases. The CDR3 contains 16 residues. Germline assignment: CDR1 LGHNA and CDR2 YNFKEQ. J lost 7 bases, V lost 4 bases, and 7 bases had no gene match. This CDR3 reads CASSLGTSGGSGTQYF. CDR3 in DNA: TGTGCCAGCAGCCTCGGGACTAGCGGGGGGAGTGGGACCCAGTACTTC.

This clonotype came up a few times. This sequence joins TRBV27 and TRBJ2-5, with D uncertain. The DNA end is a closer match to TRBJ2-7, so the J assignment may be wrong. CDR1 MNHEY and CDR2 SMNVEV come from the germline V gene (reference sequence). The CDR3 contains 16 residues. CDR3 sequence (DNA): TGTGCCAGCAGTCAAACCCAACCGGGCCCCCGCAACGAGCAGTACTTC. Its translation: CASSQTQPGPRNEQYF.

This CDR3 reads CASSNPLRTGTFGALYEQYF. The DNA of the CDR3 is TGTGCCAGCAGCAATCCCCTCAGGACAGGAACTTTTGGGGCGCTCTACGAGCAGTACTTC. V usage is TRBV6-1 and J usage is TRBJ2-7; TRBD1 aligns across 7 bases. V shed 6 bases and J 3 bases; nucleotides not matched to a gene: 26. The CDR3 has 20 amino acids. Germline lookup yields CDR1 MNHNS and CDR2 SASEGT.

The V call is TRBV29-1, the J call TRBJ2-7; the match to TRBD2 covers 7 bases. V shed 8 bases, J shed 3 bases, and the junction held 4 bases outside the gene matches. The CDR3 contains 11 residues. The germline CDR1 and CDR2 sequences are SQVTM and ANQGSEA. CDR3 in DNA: TGCAGCATCGGGGAGGGCTACGAGCAGTACTTC. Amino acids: CSIGEGYEQYF.

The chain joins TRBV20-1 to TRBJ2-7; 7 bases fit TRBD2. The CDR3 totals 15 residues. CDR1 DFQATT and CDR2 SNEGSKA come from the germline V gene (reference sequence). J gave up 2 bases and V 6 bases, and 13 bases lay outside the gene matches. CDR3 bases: TGCAGTGCGGCGCGGGGGAACCCTCGACCCTACGAGCAGTACTTC. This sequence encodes CSAARGNPRPYEQYF.

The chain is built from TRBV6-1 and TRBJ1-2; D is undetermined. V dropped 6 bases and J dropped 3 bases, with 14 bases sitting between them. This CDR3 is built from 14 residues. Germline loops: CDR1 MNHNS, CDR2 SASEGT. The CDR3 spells CASSVDPGDYGYTF. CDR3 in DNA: TGTGCCAGCAGCGTTGACCCGGGCGACTATGGCTACACCTTC.

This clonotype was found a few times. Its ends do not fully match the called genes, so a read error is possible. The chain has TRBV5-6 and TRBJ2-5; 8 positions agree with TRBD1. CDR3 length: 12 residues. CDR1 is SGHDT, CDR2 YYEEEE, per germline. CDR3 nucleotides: TGTGCCGGCAGCACCGGGACAGGAGAGCAGTACTTC. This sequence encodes CAGSTGTGEQYF.

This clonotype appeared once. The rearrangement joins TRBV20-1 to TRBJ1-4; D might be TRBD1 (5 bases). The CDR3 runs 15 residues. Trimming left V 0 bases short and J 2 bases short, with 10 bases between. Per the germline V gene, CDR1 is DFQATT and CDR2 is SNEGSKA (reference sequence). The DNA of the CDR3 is TGCAGTGCTAGAGAGCTAAGGGGTACTAATGAAAAACTGTTTTTT. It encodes CSARELRGTNEKLFF.

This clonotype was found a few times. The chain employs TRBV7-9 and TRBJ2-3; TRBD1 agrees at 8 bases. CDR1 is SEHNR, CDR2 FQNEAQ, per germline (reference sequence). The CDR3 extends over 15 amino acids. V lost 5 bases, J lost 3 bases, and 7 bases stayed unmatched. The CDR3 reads CASSPRTGKTDTQYF. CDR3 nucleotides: TGTGCCAGCAGCCCCAGGACAGGGAAGACAGATACGCAGTATTTT.

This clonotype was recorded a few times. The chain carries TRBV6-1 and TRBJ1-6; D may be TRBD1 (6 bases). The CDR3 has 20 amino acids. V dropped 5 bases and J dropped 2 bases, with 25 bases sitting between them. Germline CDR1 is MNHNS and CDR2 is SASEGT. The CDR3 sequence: CASSPAGPREQGTYNSPLHF. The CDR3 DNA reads TGTGCCAGCAGTCCTGCCGGGCCTCGTGAACAGGGAACCTATAATTCACCCCTCCACTTT.

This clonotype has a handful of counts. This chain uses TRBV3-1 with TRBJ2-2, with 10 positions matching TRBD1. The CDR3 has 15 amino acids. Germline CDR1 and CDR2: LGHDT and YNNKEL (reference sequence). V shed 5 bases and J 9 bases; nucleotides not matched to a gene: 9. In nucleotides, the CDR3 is TGTGCCAGCAGCACCGACAGGGGGCCGTCCCGGGAGCTGTTTTTT. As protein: CASSTDRGPSRELFF. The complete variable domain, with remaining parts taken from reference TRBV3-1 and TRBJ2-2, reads DTAVSQTPKYLVTQMGNDKSIKCEQNLGHDTMYWYKQDSKKFLKIMFSYNNKELIINETVPNRFSPKSPDKAHLNLHINSLELGDSAVYFCASSTDRGPSRELFFGEGSRLTVL.

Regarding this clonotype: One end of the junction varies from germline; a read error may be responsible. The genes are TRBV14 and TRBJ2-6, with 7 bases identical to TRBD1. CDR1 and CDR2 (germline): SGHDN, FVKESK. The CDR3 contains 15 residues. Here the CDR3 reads CASSPRQGGANVPTF. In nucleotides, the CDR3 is TGTGCCAGCAGTCCACGACAGGGTGGGGCCAACGTCCCGACTTTC.

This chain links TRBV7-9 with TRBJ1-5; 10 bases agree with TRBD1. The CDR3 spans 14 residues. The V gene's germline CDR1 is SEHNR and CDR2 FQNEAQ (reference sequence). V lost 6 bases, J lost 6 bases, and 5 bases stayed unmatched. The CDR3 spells CASSRQGAIQPQHF. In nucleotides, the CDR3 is TGTGCCAGCAGTCGACAGGGGGCGATTCAGCCCCAGCATTTT.

The CDR3 reads CASSLGPGSEGYTF. The CDR3 nucleotides read TGTGCCAGCAGCTTAGGTCCAGGTTCTGAAGGCTACACCTTC. The gene calls are TRBV7-2 and TRBJ1-2; D remains unclear. Trimming removed 1 base at V and 8 bases at J, with 14 bases between. CDR3 length equals 14 residues. CDR1 is SGHTA, CDR2 FQGNSA, per germline.

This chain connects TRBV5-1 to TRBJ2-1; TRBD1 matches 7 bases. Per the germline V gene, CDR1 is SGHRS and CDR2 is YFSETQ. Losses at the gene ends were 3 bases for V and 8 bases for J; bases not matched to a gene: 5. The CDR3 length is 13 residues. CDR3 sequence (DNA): TGCGCCAGCAGCTGGACAGGAAGGGATGAGCAGTTCTTC. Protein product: CASSWTGRDEQFF. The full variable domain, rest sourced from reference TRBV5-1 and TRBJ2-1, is KAGVTQTPRYLIKTRGQQVTLSCSPISGHRSVSWYQQTPGQGLQFLFEYFSETQRNKGNFPGRFSGRQFSNSRSEMNVSTLELGDSALYLCASSWTGRDEQFFGPGTRLTVL.

This CDR3 reads CASSPRTGINNEQFF. The CDR3 DNA reads TGTGCCAGCTCACCACGGACAGGGATCAACAATGAGCAGTTCTTC. The J gene is TRBJ2-1, the V gene TRBV18; 8 bases are a match to TRBD1. CDR3 size: 15 residues. Trimming cost V 1 base and J 5 bases; bases outside gene matches: 4. CDR1 is KGHSH and CDR2 is LQKENI in the germline V gene. Variable domain in full (rest from reference TRBV18 and TRBJ2-1): NAGVMQNPRHLVRRRGQEARLRCSPMKGHSHVYWYRQLPEEGLKFMVYLQKENIIDESGMPKERFSAEFPKEGPSILRIQQVVRGDSAAYFCASSPRTGINNEQFFGPGTRLTVL.

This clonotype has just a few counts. The CDR3 region has the DNA TGTGCCAGCAGATTGAGCGGCATATCCTCCTACGAGCAGTACTTC. This gives the protein CASRLSGISSYEQYF. J is TRBJ2-7 and V is TRBV6-2 or TRBV6-3, with a weak D call TRBD2 (5 bases). V was trimmed by 6 bases and J by 0 bases, leaving 15 bases between them. Germline V gene sequence: CDR1 MNHEY, CDR2 SVGEGT. The CDR3 length is 15 residues.